This TCR beta chain emerged from a study of tumor T cells in aggressive B-cell lymphoma. TCRdb's copy holds only in-frame clones and misses some; the assay was immunoSEQ multiplex PCR. The data contain several hundred clones, less than 95% of them singletons. V was pared by 3 bases and J by 3 bases, with 7 bases between. The CDR3 is 13 residues long. Germline-derived CDR1 and CDR2 are SGHTA and FQGNSA. This rearrangement joins TRBV7-2 to TRBJ2-3, with D tentatively TRBD2 (5 bases). This sequence originates from an adult with diffuse large B cell lymphoma. The source material was tumor tissue. Written as DNA, the CDR3 is TGTGCCAGCAGCTTCGGGGTTACAGATACGCAGTATTTT. Protein sequence: CASSFGVTDTQYF.